This T cell receptor (beta chain) was documented in a study of blood T cell repertoires in COVID-19. Assay: immunoSEQ multiplex PCR; the TCRdb copy retains only in-frame clones and omits some. The sample contains roughly 280,000 clones, 80% to 90% of which appear only once. CDR1 MGHRA and CDR2 YSYEKL come from the germline V gene. V lost 0 bases and J lost 1, with 6 bases in between. CDR3 length equals 14 residues. Before being deemed recovered, Cohort 3 donors had two negative PCRs, clearance, or symptom resolution. The V and J genes are TRBV4-1 and TRBJ1-2, with unresolved D. Source material: PBMCs or T cells enriched from blood (not recorded which). The sequence derives from a woman between 18 and 29 years old who had recovered from COVID-19. CDR3 amino acids: CASSQDQINYGYTF. CDR3 DNA: TGCGCCAGCAGCCAAGATCAGATTAACTATGGCTACACCTTC.